The 28 T cell receptor beta chains presented below share a single source sample, sequenced in a study of OX40 agonist ivuxolimab in advanced cancers. Here immunoSEQ multiplex PCR was the method, and the copy in TCRdb shows in-frame clones only, minus some. This table holds just under 65,000 clones, around four fifths found once. Source: CD4+ or CD8+ T cells sorted from blood, taken in a trial of the OX40 agonist ivuxolimab. These TCRs come from an adult with an advanced solid tumor such as melanoma, head and neck, liver or kidney cancer.

The gene calls are TRBV19 and TRBJ1-5; D is undetermined. The V and J ends lost 2 bases and 2 bases respectively, with 7 bases between them. The germline V gene has CDR1 LNHDA and CDR2 SQIVND (reference sequence). This CDR3 is 14 amino acids long. CDR3 sequence: CASSINPGNQPQHF. CDR3 coding DNA: TGTGCCAGTAGTATAAACCCAGGCAATCAGCCCCAGCATTTT.

Only a few counts were recorded for this clone. The chain uses TRBV7-9 and TRBJ2-2; D is possibly TRBD1 (5 bases). V lost 1 base and J 6 bases, leaving 12 bases between the germline ends. CDR3 length equals 15 residues. CDR1 and CDR2 from the germline V gene are SEHNR and FQNEAQ (reference sequence). CDR3 bases: TGTGCCAGCAGCTTAGTATCAGGGCGAGCCGGGGAGCTGTTTTTT. Its translation: CASSLVSGRAGELFF.

This clone was seen just once. This chain joins TRBV2 and TRBJ2-3; 9 nucleotides match TRBD2. V shed 0 bases, J shed 3 bases, and the junction held 7 bases outside the gene matches. Looked up from germline, CDR1 is SNHLY and CDR2 is FYNNEI. The CDR3 spans 17 residues. The DNA for the CDR3 is TGTGCCAGCAGTGAAGCACGGCGGGGGGGCCTGACAGATACGCAGTATTTT. Translating gives CASSEARRGGLTDTQYF. The whole variable domain, remainder taken from reference TRBV2 and TRBJ2-3, is EPEVTQTPSHQVTQMGQEVILRCVPISNHLYFYWYRQILGQKVEFLVSFYNNEISEKSEIFDDQFSVERPDGSNFTLKIRSTKLEDSAMYFCASSEARRGGLTDTQYFGPGTRLTVL.

The rearrangement uses TRBV5-1 and TRBJ2-5; D gene unclear. The better agreement between TRBJ2-7 and the DNA end casts doubt on the J call. The CDR3 has 14 residues. CDR1 SGHRS and CDR2 YFSETQ come from the germline V gene. CDR3 loop: CASRNSQSSYEQYF. DNA for the CDR3: TGCGCCAGCAGAAACAGCCAAAGCTCCTACGAGCAGTACTTC.

This clone was detected ten times or more. Other DNA variants within this sample encode the same CDR3. This rearrangement joins TRBV2 to TRBJ1-2; D uncertain. From germline, CDR1 is SNHLY and CDR2 FYNNEI. This CDR3 contains 13 residues. V was clipped by 3 bases and J by 2 bases, with 7 bases between them. In DNA, the CDR3 is TGTGCCAGCAGTGAGCAGGAGAACTATGGCTACACCTTC. It yields the protein CASSEQENYGYTF.

J is TRBJ1-5 and V is TRBV27; TRBD1 is a possible D gene (5 bases). Trimming left V 5 bases short and J 9 bases short, with 14 bases between. CDR3 length: 13 amino acids. Germline-derived CDR1 and CDR2 are MNHEY and SMNVEV (reference sequence). CDR3 bases: TGTGCCAGCAGTACGCAGGGCCGAGCGCCCCAGCATTTT. It is translated as CASSTQGRAPQHF.

The chain couples TRBV5-1 to TRBJ1-2; TRBD1 agrees at 7 bases. With V trimmed by 4 bases and J by 1 base, 4 bases remained unmatched. The CDR3 covers 14 residues. Germline loops: CDR1 SGHRS, CDR2 YFSETQ. The CDR3 DNA reads as TGCGCCAGCAGCATGGGACAGAATAACTATGGCTACACCTTC. It translates to CASSMGQNNYGYTF. The full variable domain, its missing parts supplied by reference TRBV5-1 and TRBJ1-2, is KAGVTQTPRYLIKTRGQQVTLSCSPISGHRSVSWYQQTPGQGLQFLFEYFSETQRNKGNFPGRFSGRQFSNSRSEMNVSTLELGDSALYLCASSMGQNNYGYTFGSGTRLTVV.

V usage is TRBV28 and J usage is TRBJ2-7; a possible D gene is TRBD2 (7 bases). CDR1 is MDHEN, CDR2 SYDVKM, per germline. The CDR3 covers 16 residues. V was pared by 2 bases and J by 5 bases, with 19 bases between. Here the CDR3 reads CASSLTGGAGADEQYF. In DNA form, the CDR3 reads TGTGCCAGCAGTTTAACGGGGGGCGCGGGGGCAGACGAGCAGTACTTC. Together with reference TRBV28 and TRBJ2-7, the CDR3 gives the full variable domain: DVKVTQSSRYLVKRTGEKVFLECVQDMDHENMFWYRQDPGLGLRLIYFSYDVKMKEKGDIPEGYSVSREKKERFSLILESASTNQTSMYLCASSLTGGAGADEQYFGPGTRLTVT.

The rearrangement joins TRBV18 to TRBJ2-3; 16 bases align to TRBD2. Germline V gene sequence: CDR1 KGHSH, CDR2 LQKENI. V was pared by 2 bases and J by 2 bases, with 13 bases of the junction left unmatched. The length of the CDR3 is 21 residues. The CDR3 region has the DNA TGTGCCAGCTCACCAGAGTTCGCGGGACTAGCGGGGGGGACCTACACAGATACGCAGTATTTT. Its protein is CASSPEFAGLAGGTYTDTQYF. Using reference TRBV18 and TRBJ2-3 for the parts outside the CDR3, the full variable domain is NAGVMQNPRHLVRRRGQEARLRCSPMKGHSHVYWYRQLPEEGLKFMVYLQKENIIDESGMPKERFSAEFPKEGPSILRIQQVVRGDSAAYFCASSPEFAGLAGGTYTDTQYFGPGTRLTVL.

The V gene is TRBV4-1, the J gene TRBJ1-5, with D uncertain. This CDR3 is built from 16 residues. Germline-derived CDR1 and CDR2 are MGHRA and YSYEKL. Trimming cost V 0 bases and J 7 bases, with 16 bases left between them. The CDR3 region has the DNA TGCGCCAGCAGCCAAGATCGGGGTGGGGTATACCAGCCCCAGCATTTT. The encoded protein is CASSQDRGGVYQPQHF.

The J gene is TRBJ2-7, the V gene TRBV4-1, with D perhaps matching TRBD1 (6 bases). Trimming left V 7 bases short and J 6 bases short, with 22 bases between. Germline V gives CDR1 MGHRA, CDR2 YSYEKL. The CDR3 sequence is 15 residues long. CDR3 amino acids: CASILMPGQGFEQYF. CDR3 nucleotides: TGCGCCAGCATCCTCATGCCGGGACAAGGCTTCGAGCAGTACTTC.

The table lists this clone with a count of one. The gene calls are TRBV9 and TRBJ1-6; no firm D call. The germline CDR1 and CDR2 sequences are SGDLS and YYNGEE. The V gene lost 3 bases and the J gene lost 5 bases, with 21 bases spanning the gap. The CDR3 extends over 18 amino acids. The CDR3: CASSGLRGPGDNNSPLHF. The CDR3 nucleotides read TGTGCCAGCAGCGGCCTTCGAGGTCCAGGCGATAATAATTCACCCCTCCACTTT.

The chain employs TRBV6-5 and TRBJ1-1; D is ambiguous. This CDR3 comprises 15 residues. Trimming left V 0 bases short and J 9 bases short, with 17 bases between. The germline CDR1 and CDR2 sequences are MNHEY and SVGAGI. The CDR3 DNA sequence: TGTGCCAGCAGTTACTCGACTCATGGGGTTAGTAAAGCTTTCTTT. Translated: CASSYSTHGVSKAFF.

For the CDR3, the DNA is TGTGCCAGCAGCATAGGGAACACAGATACGCAGTATTTT. It yields the protein CASSIGNTDTQYF. The chain couples TRBV6-4 to TRBJ2-3; D gene uncertain. The germline V gene has CDR1 MRHNA and CDR2 SNTAGT. The CDR3 consists of 13 residues. V lost 6 bases and J lost 2, with 9 bases in between.

This clone was observed a single time. The chain links TRBV28 to TRBJ1-2; TRBD1 might be the D (5 bases). The CDR3 loop spans 13 amino acids. Germline V gives CDR1 MDHEN, CDR2 SYDVKM. The germline V and J ends were trimmed by 4 bases and 1 base, with 7 bases remaining between them. CDR3 loop: CASSSTDNYGYTF. CDR3 bases: TGTGCCAGCAGTTCGACAGATAACTATGGCTACACCTTC.

The chain employs TRBV5-1 and TRBJ2-5; the match to TRBD1 covers 10 bases. Unmatched junction bases numbered 3, after V lost 0 bases and J lost 4 bases. The length of the CDR3 is 15 residues. CDR1 and CDR2 from the germline V gene are SGHRS and YFSETQ. CDR3 loop: CASSLVGTGVETQYF. DNA for the CDR3: TGCGCCAGCAGCTTGGTCGGGACAGGGGTAGAGACCCAGTACTTC.

The V and J genes are TRBV4-1 and TRBJ2-5; 9 nucleotides agree with TRBD1. The better agreement between TRBJ2-7 and the DNA end casts doubt on the J call. CDR1 and CDR2 (germline): MGHRA, YSYEKL. CDR3 length: 15 residues. The CDR3 is CASSYGTGSSYEQYF. As DNA, the CDR3 is TGCGCCAGCAGTTACGGGACAGGGTCCTCCTACGAGCAGTACTTC.

This rearrangement joins TRBV7-6 to TRBJ1-3, with D unresolved. V dropped 5 bases and J dropped 4 bases, with 6 bases sitting between them. This CDR3 spans 12 amino acids. Germline V gene lookup returns CDR1 SGHVS and CDR2 FNYEAQ. The CDR3 sequence is CASSPSGNTIYF. In DNA, the CDR3 is TGTGCCAGCAGCCCCTCCGGAAACACCATATATTTT.

The chain is built from TRBV7-3 and TRBJ2-2; 8 bases align to TRBD1. There are 14 residues in the CDR3. Germline V gene sequence: CDR1 SGHTA, CDR2 FQGTGA. V was clipped by 6 bases and J by 4 bases; unmatched bases: 4. This CDR3 reads CASSPTGVTGELFF. The CDR3 nucleotides are TGTGCCAGCAGTCCGACAGGGGTCACCGGGGAGCTGTTTTTT. The full variable domain, its missing parts supplied by reference TRBV7-3 and TRBJ2-2, is GAGVSQTPSNKVTEKGKYVELRCDPISGHTALYWYRQSLGQGPEFLIYFQGTGAADDSGLPNDRFFAVRPEGSVSTLKIQRTERGDSAVYLCASSPTGVTGELFFGEGSRLTVL.

The V call is TRBV18, the J call TRBJ1-2, with a possible D match to TRBD1 (5 bases). The CDR3 loop spans 15 amino acids. Between the trimmed V and J ends, which lost 3 bases and 7 bases, there was a span of 18 bases. CDR1 and CDR2 (germline): KGHSH, LQKENI. Here the CDR3 DNA reads TGTGCCAGCTCACCCCGGGACCTAGTTGGTGCTGGCTACACCTTC. It is translated as CASSPRDLVGAGYTF.

The chain links TRBV29-1 to TRBJ2-7; the match to TRBD1 covers 10 bases. After removal of 6 bases from V and 9 bases from J, the junction contained 11 bases not matched to a gene. CDR1 and CDR2 from the germline V gene are SQVTM and ANQGSEA. This CDR3 region has 13 residues. The CDR3 DNA reads as TGCAGCGTCCTCACCGGGACAGGGGATGGGCAGTACTTC. It specifies CSVLTGTGDGQYF.

The chain links TRBV30 to TRBJ2-1; 9 bases agree with TRBD2. The V and J ends lost 0 bases and 9 bases, in that order; junction bases with no gene match: 12. This CDR3 is 16 amino acids long. Germline assignment: CDR1 GTSNPN and CDR2 SVGIG (reference sequence). CDR3 sequence reads: CAWSVILAGSFGEQFF. The CDR3 DNA sequence: TGTGCCTGGAGTGTAATTCTAGCGGGAAGTTTTGGTGAGCAGTTCTTC.

The chain couples TRBV18 to TRBJ1-3; TRBD1 might be the D (6 bases). The V end was cut by 2 bases, the J end by 8 bases, with 10 bases between. From germline, CDR1 is KGHSH and CDR2 LQKENI. This CDR3 is built from 13 residues. CDR3 amino acids: CASSPRQADTIYF. Here the CDR3 DNA reads TGTGCCAGCTCACCAAGACAGGCGGACACCATATATTTT.

This clone was observed a single time. CDR3 protein: CASRRGGAYGNTIYF. CDR3 bases: TGTGCCAGCAGGCGGGGGGGAGCTTACGGAAACACCATATATTTT. The rearrangement joins TRBV7-2 to TRBJ1-3, with a weak D call TRBD1 (5 bases). Germline-derived CDR1 and CDR2 are SGHTA and FQGNSA. There are 15 residues in the CDR3. V was pared by 6 bases and J by 4 bases, with 16 bases between.

This clone has a single count. The chain carries TRBV11-1 and TRBJ1-4; no reliable D call. Germline V gives CDR1 SGHAT, CDR2 FQDESV (reference sequence). The CDR3 runs 15 residues. V lost 5 bases, J lost 2 bases, and 12 bases lay in between. CDR3 nucleotides: TGTGCCAGCAGCCCCCGTGGCGGTACTAATGAAAAACTGTTTTTT. Translated, it gives CASSPRGGTNEKLFF.

This sequence joins TRBV7-9 and TRBJ2-1; possible D gene TRBD2, 6 bases. V dropped 5 bases and J dropped 6 bases, with 14 bases sitting between them. This CDR3 spans 14 amino acids. The germline V gene has CDR1 SEHNR and CDR2 FQNEAQ (reference sequence). The CDR3 nucleotides read TGTGCCAGCAGCACGCGTGACGGGGGCAATGAGCAGTTCTTC. Translated: CASSTRDGGNEQFF.

In its sample, this clone was seen once. The germline gene is not matched at one end of the junction; a read error may be the cause. The V call is TRBV5-1, the J call TRBJ2-7, with a weak D call TRBD1 (7 bases). Looked up from germline, CDR1 is SGHRS and CDR2 is YFSETQ. This CDR3 comprises 11 residues. CDR3 coding DNA: TGCGCCAGCAGCGGCGGGACAGCCGTCAACTTC. It codes for CASSGGTAVNF.

The CDR3 region has the DNA TGTGCCAGCAGCCCTAGGGGCCACAATCAGCCCCAGCATTTT. Translation gives CASSPRGHNQPQHF. The J gene is TRBJ1-5, the V gene TRBV28; perhaps TRBD1 as D (5 bases). Trimming pared 6 bases from V and 3 bases from J, leaving 12 bases between. Germline V gene data show CDR1 as MDHEN and CDR2 as SYDVKM. This CDR3 region has 14 residues.